A selection of T cell receptor beta chains follows, all from one sample in a study of blood T cell repertoires in COVID-19. TCRdb keeps only in-frame clones here, not all; method: immunoSEQ multiplex PCR. Of around 100,000 clones in the sample, 65% to 90% were seen once. Sequencing was performed on peripheral blood. Receptors were obtained from a man between 60 and 75 years old with acute or convalescent COVID-19. Both conserved end residues are part of each CDR3. The order of the fields is J gene, clone size, V gene, D gene, CDR3 protein, CDR3 DNA. D genes are given only for firm matches. Expanded clones are given a class, and other clones once, few, many or no size at all.

>TRBJ2-5|.|TRBV5-1|TRBD2
CASSLAGGGQETQYF
TGCGCCAGCAGCTTGGCCGGGGGGGGCCAAGAGACCCAGTACTTC
>TRBJ1-5|.|TRBV7-9|.
CASSPGSGNQPQHF
TGTGCCAGCAGCCCAGGGTCGGGCAATCAGCCCCAGCATTTT
>TRBJ2-2|.|TRBV5-1|TRBD2
CASSLTLAGDGTGELFF
TGCGCCAGCAGCCTAACACTAGCGGGAGATGGAACCGGGGAGCTGTTTTTT
>TRBJ1-1|.|TRBV28|.
CASSLRQMLAFF
TGTGCCAGCAGTCTCCGACAGATGCTCGCTTTCTTT
>TRBJ1-2|.|TRBV3-1/TRBV3-2|.
CASSQAGGEGYTF
TGTGCCAGCAGCCAAGCGGGAGGGGAAGGCTACACCTTC
>TRBJ2-1|.|TRBV7-3|.
CASSSGTSYQNEQFF
TGTGCCAGCTCATCCGGGACATCGTACCAGAATGAGCAGTTCTTC
>TRBJ2-2|.|TRBV19|TRBD2
CASSIRSGGRAFNTGELFF
TGTGCCAGTAGTATTCGGTCGGGTGGGAGGGCCTTTAACACCGGGGAGCTGTTTTTT
>TRBJ1-2|.|TRBV10-3|TRBD1
CATATDRGQGGYTF
TGTGCCACCGCCACCGACAGGGGGCAAGGTGGCTACACCTTC
>TRBJ2-1|.|TRBV6-4|.
CASAKERNSYNEQFF
TGTGCCAGCGCGAAAGAGCGGAACTCCTACAATGAGCAGTTCTTC
>TRBJ2-1|.|TRBV5-1|.
CASSLNGRGSRGDEQFF
TGCGCCAGCAGCTTGAATGGCCGGGGCTCCAGGGGTGATGAGCAGTTCTTC
>TRBJ2-7|.|TRBV14|TRBD2
CASSQASGGARGEQYF
TGTGCCAGCAGCCAAGCCAGCGGGGGCGCAAGGGGCGAGCAGTACTTC
>TRBJ2-2|.|TRBV5-1|TRBD2
CASSEQLAASSTGELFF
TGCGCCAGCAGCGAGCAACTAGCGGCCTCGAGTACCGGGGAGCTGTTTTTT
>TRBJ2-5|.|TRBV28|TRBD2
CASSLSAGEAQETQYF
TGTGCCAGCAGTTTAAGCGCGGGAGAGGCCCAAGAGACCCAGTACTTC
>TRBJ2-1|few|TRBV30|TRBD2
CAWREPSGGAAEQFF
TGTGCCTGGAGGGAACCTAGCGGGGGGGCCGCTGAGCAGTTCTTC
>TRBJ2-1|.|TRBV18|TRBD2
CASSPGTSGTYNEQFF
TGTGCCAGCTCACCCGGGACTAGCGGGACCTACAATGAGCAGTTCTTC
>TRBJ1-6|once|TRBV29-1|.
CSVEDPPGSPLHF
TGCAGCGTTGAAGATCCCCCGGGTTCACCCCTCCACTTT
>TRBJ1-4|.|TRBV2|.
CASRRQRGNFRRNEKLFF
TGTGCCAGCAGGAGACAACGGGGGAACTTCAGACGGAATGAAAAACTGTTTTTT
>TRBJ2-7|.|TRBV9|.
CASSGGDGPYEQYF
TGTGCCAGCAGCGGCGGGGACGGACCCTACGAGCAGTACTTC
>TRBJ2-3|.|TRBV9|TRBD2
CASSRSGGVTDTQYF
TGTGCCAGCAGCCGTAGCGGGGGGGTCACAGATACGCAGTATTTT
>TRBJ2-3|.|TRBV10-2|TRBD2
CASSLAGRRTDTQYF
TGCGCCAGCAGTCTAGCGGGGAGGCGGACAGATACGCAGTATTTT
>TRBJ2-5|.|TRBV5-4|TRBD2
CASSFGGGRKETQYF
TGTGCCAGCAGCTTTGGGGGAGGGCGAAAAGAGACCCAGTACTTC
>TRBJ2-1|.|TRBV6-5|TRBD2
CASSSLVRGGNEQFF
TGTGCCAGCAGTTCGCTTGTACGGGGGGGGAATGAGCAGTTCTTC
>TRBJ2-7|.|TRBV11-3|TRBD2
CASSRTSGSYEQYF
TGTGCCAGCAGCCGGACTAGCGGGAGCTACGAGCAGTACTTC
>TRBJ2-7|.|TRBV4-1|.
CASSLGTSDEQYF
TGCGCCAGCAGCCTTGGGACATCAGACGAGCAGTACTTC
>TRBJ1-6|.|TRBV4-1|TRBD1
CASSQDSGTGAKAPLHF
TGCGCCAGCAGCCAAGACTCCGGGACAGGGGCAAAGGCACCCCTCCACTTT
>TRBJ2-2|.|TRBV19|.
CASSIQGNTGELFF
TGTGCCAGTAGTATACAGGGGAACACCGGGGAGCTGTTTTTT
>TRBJ2-3|.|TRBV5-1|TRBD2
CASSLPSGISSTDTQYF
TGCGCCAGCAGCTTGCCTAGCGGAATTTCTAGCACAGATACGCAGTATTTT
>TRBJ2-3|.|TRBV6-5|.
CASGKLAGTDTQYF
TGTGCCAGCGGTAAACTAGCTGGCACAGATACGCAGTATTTT
>TRBJ2-5|.|TRBV7-6|.
CASSLGTQETQYF
TGTGCCAGCAGCTTAGGGACACAAGAGACCCAGTACTTC
>TRBJ1-2|.|TRBV5-1|TRBD1
CASSLADGTGHYGYTF
TGCGCCAGCAGCTTGGCCGACGGGACAGGGCACTATGGCTACACCTTC
>TRBJ1-2|once|TRBV5-1|TRBD1
CASEWTGESRYGYTF
TGCGCCAGCGAGTGGACAGGGGAAAGTCGATATGGCTACACCTTC
>TRBJ2-7|once|TRBV6-1|.
CASSEVIEQYF
TGTGCCAGCAGTGAAGTAATCGAGCAGTACTTC
>TRBJ2-1|.|TRBV10-1|TRBD2
CASSATSGGSNEQFF
TGCGCCAGCAGTGCTACTAGCGGGGGGTCCAATGAGCAGTTCTTC
>TRBJ2-7|.|TRBV3-1/TRBV3-2|TRBD1
CASSLQGAEQYF
TGTGCCAGCAGCCTCCAGGGGGCCGAGCAGTACTTC
>TRBJ1-1|.|TRBV7-3|.
CASSLGGARTTEAFF
TGTGCCAGCAGCTTAGGGGGGGCGCGTACGACTGAAGCTTTCTTT
>TRBJ2-3|.|TRBV29-1|TRBD1
CSVGRRQGSDTQYF
TGCAGCGTTGGCCGGCGACAGGGTTCCGATACGCAGTATTTT
>TRBJ1-5|.|TRBV21-1|.
CASSRPTGTQNQPQHF
TGTGCCAGCAGCAGACCGACAGGCACACAAAATCAGCCCCAGCATTTT
>TRBJ2-1|.|TRBV28|TRBD1
CASSRTGGNYNEQFF
TGTGCCAGCAGTCGGACAGGGGGGAACTACAATGAGCAGTTCTTC
>TRBJ2-7|.|TRBV5-4|TRBD1
CASSDTTGYYEQYF
TGTGCCAGCAGCGACACGACAGGGTACTACGAGCAGTACTTC
>TRBJ1-2|.|TRBV9|.
CASSTDYGYTF
TGTGCCAGCAGCACAGATTATGGCTACACCTTC
>TRBJ2-1|.|TRBV9|TRBD1
CASSGTGSYNEQFF
TGTGCCAGCAGCGGGACAGGGTCATACAATGAGCAGTTCTTC
>TRBJ2-5|.|TRBV6-5|TRBD2
CASRSGRLSETQYF
TGTGCCAGCAGGAGCGGGAGACTTTCGGAGACCCAGTACTTC
>TRBJ1-2|.|TRBV27|TRBD1
CASSPRTGPYGYTF
TGTGCCAGCAGTCCCCGGACAGGGCCTTATGGCTACACCTTC
>TRBJ1-5|.|TRBV2|.
CASRNNRENQPQHF
TGTGCCAGCAGGAACAACAGGGAGAATCAGCCCCAGCATTTT
>TRBJ2-7|.|TRBV6-5|.
CASSYSRSGSYEQYF
TGTGCCAGCAGTTACTCGAGGTCTGGTTCCTACGAGCAGTACTTC
>TRBJ1-5|.|TRBV28|.
CASSFLGGQPQHF
TGTGCCAGCAGTTTCTTAGGAGGTCAGCCCCAGCATTTT